Shown below are 27 T cell receptor beta chains from a single sample sequenced in a study of shared clonotypes between healthy human individuals. Profiling relied on immunoSEQ multiplex PCR, and the TCRdb table lists in-frame clones only, not all of them. The sample has about 1.1 million clones, about 84% seen once; the top ten hold around 0.6%. The source material was memory CD4+ T cells from PBMCs. Subset indicated: CD45RA-negative fraction. These receptors all come from a man aged 18 to 29 in good health. Some clones in this sample may be carry-over from other donors' samples.

This chain joins TRBV7-2 and TRBJ2-4; D gene uncertain. This CDR3 has 16 amino acids. V dropped 2 bases and J dropped 6 bases, with 17 bases sitting between them. Germline V lookup: CDR1 SGHTA, CDR2 FQGNSA. CDR3 sequence (DNA): TGTGCCAGCAGCTTATCGGTGTCTAAACACATAAACATTCAGTACTTC. This codes for CASSLSVSKHINIQYF.

V usage is TRBV28 and J usage is TRBJ2-5, with 7 bases that match TRBD2. CDR3 length: 16 amino acids. CDR1 MDHEN and CDR2 SYDVKM come from the germline V gene. Trimming at V came to 3 bases and at J to 3 bases, leaving 10 bases not matched to a gene. The CDR3 protein is CASSLIGVGREETQYF. The CDR3, as DNA: TGTGCCAGCAGTTTGATAGGGGTTGGGAGGGAAGAGACCCAGTACTTC.

This clone was seen at least ten times. V usage is TRBV5-1 and J usage is TRBJ2-5, with TRBD1 matching 9 bases. The J segment lost 5 bases and the V segment lost 0 bases, leaving 2 bases of the junction unmatched. The CDR3 runs to 14 residues. Germline loops: CDR1 SGHRS, CDR2 YFSETQ. The CDR3 here is CASSLADRGETQYF. The CDR3 bases are TGCGCCAGCAGCTTGGCCGACAGGGGGGAGACCCAGTACTTC.

The V gene is TRBV5-1, the J gene TRBJ2-1; 8 bases map to TRBD2. In germline, CDR1 is SGHRS, CDR2 YFSETQ. Germline trimming cut 5 bases from V and 3 bases from J; bases unmatched to any gene: 4. This CDR3 spans 14 amino acids. CDR3 region: CASRGAGGYNEQFF. In DNA form, the CDR3 reads TGCGCCAGCAGGGGTGCGGGAGGCTACAATGAGCAGTTCTTC.

The CDR3 loop reads CASSYGQGASYEQYF. CDR3 nucleotide sequence: TGTGCCAGCAGCTACGGACAGGGGGCCTCCTACGAGCAGTACTTC. The rearrangement joins TRBV5-4 to TRBJ2-7; 11 bases are a match to TRBD1. V shed 3 bases, J shed 0 bases, and the junction held 2 bases outside the gene matches. This CDR3 contains 15 residues. The V gene's germline CDR1 is SGHNT and CDR2 YYREEE (reference sequence).

This chain uses TRBV9 with TRBJ1-1; 11 bases match TRBD1. The CDR3 sequence is 18 residues long. V was pared by 3 bases and J by 0 bases, with 10 bases of the junction left unmatched. Germline-derived CDR1 and CDR2 are SGDLS and YYNGEE. The CDR3 region is CASSAWTGGVGMNTEAFF. The CDR3 region has the DNA TGTGCCAGCAGCGCCTGGACAGGGGGCGTGGGTATGAACACTGAAGCTTTCTTT.

This chain connects TRBV7-9 to TRBJ1-2; 9 bases fit TRBD1. Looked up from germline, CDR1 is SEHNR and CDR2 is FQNEAQ (reference sequence). Trimming cost V 0 bases and J 8 bases; bases outside gene matches: 10. The CDR3 is 16 residues long. CDR3 in DNA: TGTGCCAGCAGCTTAGCGGTACAGGGACAGGGACGCGGCTACACCTTC. Its translation is CASSLAVQGQGRGYTF.

J is TRBJ1-2 and V is TRBV18; D is undetermined. The CDR3 loop spans 15 amino acids. V was shortened by 3 bases and J by 0 bases, with 11 bases between the two germline ends. Germline CDR1 KGHSH, CDR2 LQKENI. The CDR3 sequence is CASSPKRQSNYGYTF. DNA for the CDR3: TGTGCCAGCTCACCTAAAAGGCAATCTAACTATGGCTACACCTTC.

A word on this clone: Other DNA sequences from this sample encode an identical CDR3 as well. This sequence joins TRBV5-1 and TRBJ2-2, with D hard to call. The CDR3 is 14 amino acids. Germline V gene lookup returns CDR1 SGHRS and CDR2 YFSETQ. Trimming left V 0 bases short and J 3 bases short, with 6 bases between. In DNA form, the CDR3 reads TGCGCCAGCAGCTTGGGTCAGTACACCGGGGAGCTGTTTTTT. The encoded protein is CASSLGQYTGELFF.

This clone was detected many times. The V call is TRBV28, the J call TRBJ1-4; 10 nucleotides align to TRBD1. In germline, CDR1 is MDHEN, CDR2 SYDVKM. After removal of 6 bases from V and 6 bases from J, the junction contained 10 bases not matched to a gene. There are 16 residues in the CDR3. For the CDR3, the DNA is TGTGCCAGCAGCCAACCTGTGGGACAGGGGTATGAAAAACTGTTTTTT. Protein: CASSQPVGQGYEKLFF.

Only one count was recorded for this clone. A read error may explain this, as a much larger clone is one base away. The genes are TRBV7-9 and TRBJ2-3, with D unclear. CDR3 length: 12 amino acids. Germline loops: CDR1 SEHNR, CDR2 FQNEAQ (reference sequence). V was cut by 5 bases and J by 4 bases, with 7 bases left in between. CDR3 sequence reads: CASSPVADTQYF. CDR3 nucleotide sequence: TGTGCCAGCAGCCCGGTGGCAGATACGCAGTATTTT.

The chain links TRBV28 to TRBJ1-5, with a possible D match to TRBD1 (5 bases). V gave up 3 bases and J gave up 0 bases, with 21 bases separating them. Germline V gene sequence: CDR1 MDHEN, CDR2 SYDVKM. The CDR3 runs to 19 residues. The CDR3 nucleotides are TGTGCCAGCAGTTTGATTGGGGCGCCGTCCCACTATAGCAATCAGCCCCAGCATTTT. Translating gives CASSLIGAPSHYSNQPQHF.

V is TRBV28 and J is TRBJ1-4; 9 nucleotides agree with TRBD1. CDR1 MDHEN and CDR2 SYDVKM come from the germline V gene. The trim removed 5 bases at V and 2 bases at J, leaving 6 bases unmatched. CDR3 length: 16 amino acids. This CDR3 is CASSPPTGGTNEKLFF. The DNA of the CDR3 is TGTGCCAGCAGTCCCCCGACAGGGGGGACTAATGAAAAACTGTTTTTT.

The chain couples TRBV28 to TRBJ1-1; D gene unclear. The V end lost 2 bases, the J end lost 0 bases, and 10 bases lay between the germline ends. There are 15 residues in the CDR3. Germline CDR1 MDHEN, CDR2 SYDVKM. The CDR3 here is CASSLPRGLNTEAFF. The CDR3 DNA reads as TGTGCCAGCAGTTTACCCCGCGGGCTGAACACTGAAGCTTTCTTT.

This clone was observed a few times. The CDR3 region has the DNA TGTGCCAGCAGTGATGTGGGGAAGGGGGAAGCTTTCTTT. This sequence encodes CASSDVGKGEAFF. This chain links TRBV25-1 with TRBJ1-1; D perhaps matches TRBD1 (5 bases). Germline CDR1 and CDR2: MGHDK and SYGVNS. The CDR3 is 13 amino acids. V was shortened by 3 bases and J by 8 bases, with 13 bases between the two germline ends.

There are many counts of this clone. The sample carries other DNA sequences with the same CDR3. The chain combines TRBV29-1 with TRBJ2-3; D is uncertain. The length of the CDR3 is 13 residues. Between the trimmed V and J ends, which lost 3 bases and 0 bases, there was a span of 7 bases. The germline V gene encodes CDR1 SQVTM and CDR2 ANQGSEA. CDR3 region: CSVDFGSTDTQYF. The CDR3 DNA reads TGCAGCGTTGACTTCGGGAGCACAGATACGCAGTATTTT.

The genes are TRBV6-5 and TRBJ2-7; TRBD1 agrees at 10 bases. Germline assignment: CDR1 MNHEY and CDR2 SVGAGI. The J segment lost 5 bases and the V segment lost 1 base, leaving 2 bases of the junction unmatched. There are 14 residues in the CDR3. The chain's CDR3 is CASSYLGQGDEQYF. DNA of the CDR3: TGTGCCAGCAGTTACTTAGGACAGGGGGACGAGCAGTACTTC.

V gene TRBV19 combines with J gene TRBJ2-1; D is undetermined. The CDR3 totals 14 residues. V was pared by 3 bases and J by 10 bases, with 16 bases between. The germline CDR1 and CDR2 sequences are LNHDA and SQIVND (reference sequence). The CDR3 DNA is TGTGCCAGTAGTATTAGGGCCCCGAGTCCGGAGCAGTTCTTC. It specifies CASSIRAPSPEQFF.

This clone was seen more than once but under ten times. This sample also contains other DNA sequences that code for the same CDR3. V is TRBV6-1 and J is TRBJ1-5, with TRBD1 matching 9 bases. V shed 2 bases and J 6 bases; nucleotides not matched to a gene: 2. The CDR3 has 14 residues. CDR1 and CDR2 from the germline V gene are MNHNS and SASEGT. The CDR3 reads CASSETGGGQPQHF. As DNA, the CDR3 is TGTGCCAGCAGTGAAACAGGGGGCGGTCAGCCCCAGCATTTT.

The J gene is TRBJ2-3, the V gene TRBV4-1, with a tentative D call TRBD1 (6 bases). Germline assignment: CDR1 MGHRA and CDR2 YSYEKL. Trimming pared 3 bases from V and 2 bases from J, leaving 9 bases between. CDR3 length equals 14 residues. This chain's CDR3 is CASSHRDNTDTQYF. The CDR3 DNA reads as TGCGCCAGCAGCCATCGGGACAACACAGATACGCAGTATTTT.

This chain joins TRBV5-6 and TRBJ2-1, with a tentative D call TRBD2 (5 bases). CDR1 SGHDT and CDR2 YYEEEE come from the germline V gene. CDR3 length: 15 residues. Trimming left V 4 bases short and J 3 bases short, with 14 bases between. CDR3 region: CASSPREWIYNEQFF. The CDR3 DNA reads as TGTGCCAGCAGCCCAAGGGAGTGGATCTACAATGAGCAGTTCTTC.

The chain recombines TRBV28 with TRBJ2-7, with TRBD1 matching over 9 bases. This CDR3 comprises 16 residues. Germline CDR1 reads MDHEN; CDR2 reads SYDVKM. With V trimmed by 2 bases and J by 2 bases, 7 bases remained unmatched. CDR3 loop: CASSLPGQGEAYEQYF. Here the CDR3 DNA reads TGTGCCAGCAGTTTACCGGGACAGGGAGAAGCCTACGAGCAGTACTTC.

This chain joins TRBV6-4 and TRBJ2-1, with 11 bases matching TRBD1. V dropped 7 bases and J dropped 3; count of bases not matched to a gene: 5. Germline V gives CDR1 MRHNA, CDR2 SNTAGT. This CDR3 has 15 residues. CDR3 coding DNA: TGTGCCAGCAACCGGGACAGGGGGTTCTACAATGAGCAGTTCTTC. Protein: CASNRDRGFYNEQFF.

The chain couples TRBV5-1 to TRBJ1-2; D uncertain. The length of the CDR3 is 15 residues. Germline CDR1 and CDR2: SGHRS and YFSETQ. With 3 bases removed from V and 3 bases from J, the gap between germline ends came to 15 bases. The CDR3 DNA reads as TGCGCCAGCAGCTCGCAAATTGGTGTCGACTATGGCTACACCTTC. Residues: CASSSQIGVDYGYTF.

The CDR3 sequence: CASSQVVGTGDSPLHF. The CDR3 DNA is TGCGCCAGCAGCCAAGTAGTCGGGACAGGGGATTCACCCCTCCACTTT. V and J are TRBV5-1 and TRBJ1-6; TRBD1 agrees at 10 bases. Germline V gene lookup returns CDR1 SGHRS and CDR2 YFSETQ. The ends lost 4 bases at V and 8 bases at J; junction bases unmatched: 9. CDR3 length: 16 amino acids.

The rearrangement joins TRBV5-6 to TRBJ1-1; no clear D gene. This CDR3 is built from 14 residues. V shed 2 bases and J shed 0 bases, with 8 bases lying between them. CDR1 is SGHDT and CDR2 is YYEEEE in the germline V gene. CDR3 nucleotide sequence: TGTGCCAGCAGCTTTGCAGACATGAACACTGAAGCTTTCTTT. Its protein is CASSFADMNTEAFF.

On this clone itself: Other DNA sequences in the sample encode the same CDR3. The CDR3 nucleotides are TGCGCCAGCAGCTTTCTAGCGGGAAGCACAGATACGCAGTATTTT. Encoded protein: CASSFLAGSTDTQYF. The chain carries TRBV5-1 and TRBJ2-3, with TRBD2 matching over 9 bases. V was pared by 2 bases and J by 0 bases, with 1 base of the junction left unmatched. This CDR3 spans 15 amino acids. Germline lookup yields CDR1 SGHRS and CDR2 YFSETQ.